The next 25 T cell receptor beta chains were all read from a single sample in a study of memory CD4+ T cells and cytomegalovirus serostatus. The sort gate was single viable CD3+CD4+CD8-CD45RO+ cells for memory CD4+ T cells. Data came from immunoSEQ multiplex PCR; TCRdb stores just in-frame clones and leaves some out. The sample lists some 54,000 clones, over 70% occurring once. Sequencing was performed on memory CD4+ T cells from blood. The receptors here all came from an adult in good health and CMV-seropositive.

This chain joins TRBV4-1 and TRBJ2-1; tentative D call: TRBD2 (6 bases). V was pared by 3 bases and J by 6 bases, with 24 bases between. CDR1 and CDR2 (germline): MGHRA, YSYEKL. This CDR3 has 18 residues. The CDR3 sequence is CASSHTLRDFRAGNEQFF. The CDR3 DNA sequence: TGCGCCAGCAGCCATACCCTCCGGGACTTCAGGGCGGGCAATGAGCAGTTCTTC.

The rearrangement links TRBV7-2 to TRBJ2-5, with TRBD1 as a possible D gene (6 bases). The CDR3 spans 16 residues. V was cut by 5 bases and J by 4 bases, with 20 bases left in between. CDR1 is SGHTA, CDR2 FQGNSA, per germline. The CDR3 nucleotides read TGTGCCAGCAGCCCTAGACTGGGGGCGGGTAGAGAGACCCAGTACTTC. Protein sequence: CASSPRLGAGRETQYF.

This clone appeared a few times. This sequence joins TRBV5-1 and TRBJ1-4; no definite D call. The CDR3 length is 15 residues. Germline V lookup: CDR1 SGHRS, CDR2 YFSETQ. V was shortened by 3 bases and J by 3 bases, with 12 bases between the two germline ends. The CDR3 reads CASSSYGVPNEKLFF. Here the CDR3 DNA reads TGCGCCAGCAGCTCGTACGGGGTCCCTAATGAAAAACTGTTTTTT.

The CDR3 reads CASSIGGSGSHEQFF. In nucleotides, the CDR3 is TGTGCCAGTAGTATAGGCGGTAGCGGGAGCCATGAGCAGTTCTTC. V and J are TRBV19 and TRBJ2-1, with 9 bases fitting TRBD2. The V segment lost 1 base and the J segment 8 bases; nucleotides outside the gene matches: 6. From germline, CDR1 is LNHDA and CDR2 SQIVND (reference sequence). The CDR3 is 15 residues long. The entire variable domain, with the rest obtained from reference TRBV19 and TRBJ2-1, is as follows: DGGITQSPKYLFRKEGQNVTLSCEQNLNHDAMYWYRQDPGQGLRLIYYSQIVNDFQKGDIAEGYSVSREKKESFPLTVTSAQKNPTAFYLCASSIGGSGSHEQFFGPGTRLTVL.

V and J are TRBV29-1 and TRBJ2-7; a possible D gene is TRBD1 (6 bases). V dropped 7 bases and J dropped 2 bases, with 12 bases sitting between them. Germline V CDR1 and CDR2: SQVTM, ANQGSEA. This CDR3 comprises 12 residues. The CDR3 coding sequence is TGCAGCGCAAGGACAGCTACCTACGAGCAGTACTTC. Protein sequence: CSARTATYEQYF.

This clone was picked up a small number of times. The gene calls are TRBV16 and TRBJ2-4; D might be TRBD2 (5 bases). The CDR3 runs 16 residues. Germline V gene lookup returns CDR1 KGHSY and CDR2 FQNENV. V lost 5 bases and J 10 bases, leaving 24 bases between the germline ends. CDR3 protein: CASSEVGRSVVGIQYF. CDR3 DNA sequence: TGTGCCAGCAGCGAAGTTGGGAGAAGTGTTGTAGGAATTCAGTACTTC.

The chain combines TRBV25-1 with TRBJ2-5; D call uncertain. V dropped 5 bases and J dropped 9 bases, with 16 bases sitting between them. Germline V gene lookup returns CDR1 MGHDK and CDR2 SYGVNS. This CDR3 region has 13 residues. CDR3 coding DNA: TGTGCCAGCAGTCCTATTCATGGCCCAGCCCAGTACTTC. This translates into CASSPIHGPAQYF.

The V call is TRBV28, the J call TRBJ1-4; D is unresolved. Trimming took 4 bases from V and 5 from J, leaving 14 bases between them. The V gene's germline CDR1 is MDHEN and CDR2 SYDVKM. The CDR3 contains 15 residues. The CDR3 bases are TGTGCCAGCAGTTCTACTCAAATCACCAATGAAAAACTGTTTTTT. It codes for CASSSTQITNEKLFF.

The chain joins TRBV5-1 to TRBJ1-1, with 7 bases identical to TRBD1. The CDR3 is 17 residues long. Unmatched junction bases numbered 9, after V lost 1 base and J lost 0 bases. Germline CDR1 reads SGHRS; CDR2 reads YFSETQ. The DNA of the CDR3 is TGCGCCAGCAGCTTGATAGTGAGGGGGCCAATGAACACTGAAGCTTTCTTT. This sequence encodes CASSLIVRGPMNTEAFF.

This clone was seen only a few times. The chain joins TRBV7-8 to TRBJ1-2, with 7 bases identical to TRBD1. The germline gives CDR1 SGHVS, CDR2 FQNEAQ. The CDR3 totals 15 residues. Trimming removed 2 bases from V and 3 bases from J; junction bases left unmatched: 6. CDR3 bases: TGTGCCAGCAGCTTAAATAGGGGGCGCGACTATGGCTACACCTTC. It codes for CASSLNRGRDYGYTF.

This clone turned up a few times. This chain links TRBV27 with TRBJ1-4, with 10 bases identical to TRBD1. The trim removed 1 base at V and 1 base at J, leaving 6 bases unmatched. Germline V gene data show CDR1 as MNHEY and CDR2 as SMNVEV (reference sequence). The CDR3 contains 18 residues. The CDR3 nucleotides are TGTGCCAGCAGTTTATTAGGACAGGGGGGTGGAACTAATGAAAAACTGTTTTTT. Translated, it gives CASSLLGQGGGTNEKLFF. The full variable domain, in which reference TRBV27 and TRBJ1-4 provide the parts outside the CDR3, is EAQVTQNPRYLITVTGKKLTVTCSQNMNHEYMSWYRQDPGLGLRQIYYSMNVEVTDKGDVPEGYKVSRKEKRNFPLILESPSPNQTSLYFCASSLLGQGGGTNEKLFFGSGTQLSVL.

This clone has only one observation. The chain joins TRBV5-1 to TRBJ2-1; D call uncertain. CDR1 and CDR2 from the germline V gene are SGHRS and YFSETQ. V dropped 0 bases and J dropped 3 bases, with 4 bases sitting between them. This CDR3 is 13 amino acids long. The chain's CDR3 is CASSLVGYNEQFF. In nucleotides, the CDR3 is TGCGCCAGCAGCTTGGTTGGCTACAATGAGCAGTTCTTC.

The chain combines TRBV28 with TRBJ1-2, with D unclear. CDR1 is MDHEN, CDR2 SYDVKM, per germline. Trimming took 6 bases from V and 8 from J, leaving 19 bases between them. The CDR3 covers 14 residues. CDR3 in amino acids: CASRLPKTRGGYTF. DNA of the CDR3: TGTGCCAGCAGACTTCCCAAGACCCGCGGCGGCTACACCTTC.

The gene calls are TRBV28 and TRBJ1-1; D may be TRBD1 (6 bases). Trimming left V 4 bases short and J 3 bases short, with 15 bases between. From germline, CDR1 is MDHEN and CDR2 SYDVKM. The CDR3 is 15 amino acids. The CDR3 here is CASSSRGGRYTEAFF. The CDR3, as DNA: TGTGCCAGCAGTTCACGGGGGGGCCGCTACACTGAAGCTTTCTTT.

The J gene is TRBJ1-5, the V gene TRBV4-3; possible D gene TRBD1, 6 bases. This CDR3 comprises 15 residues. Trimming removed 0 bases at V and 8 bases at J, with 14 bases between. In germline, CDR1 is LGHNA, CDR2 YSLEER. CDR3 sequence (DNA): TGCGCCAGCAGCCAAGATCTGCAGGGGTTAAAGCCCCAGCATTTT. It translates to CASSQDLQGLKPQHF.

Only a few counts were recorded for this clone. The chain carries TRBV29-1 and TRBJ1-2, with D perhaps matching TRBD1 (6 bases). Germline CDR1 is SQVTM and CDR2 is ANQGSEA. This CDR3 is 12 amino acids long. The V end was cut by 5 bases, the J end by 4 bases, with 11 bases between. This CDR3 reads CSVSRDTYGYTF. CDR3 nucleotide sequence: TGCAGCGTTTCCCGGGACACCTATGGCTACACCTTC.

This clone was seen more than once but under ten times. The chain links TRBV28 to TRBJ1-2; 9 bases match TRBD1. Germline V CDR1 and CDR2: MDHEN, SYDVKM. With V trimmed by 2 bases and J by 7 bases, 8 bases remained unmatched. CDR3 length: 15 residues. CDR3 nucleotide sequence: TGTGCCAGCAGTTTAGGACAGGGGAAAGGTAGTGGCTACACCTTC. Its translation is CASSLGQGKGSGYTF.

V and J are TRBV7-9 and TRBJ1-5; perhaps TRBD1 as D (5 bases). V was cut by 3 bases and J by 7 bases, with 13 bases left in between. Germline lookup yields CDR1 SEHNR and CDR2 FQNEAQ (reference sequence). This CDR3 is 14 amino acids long. CDR3 bases: TGTGCCAGCAGCTTGGGGCAGAGGGAACAGCCCCAGCATTTT. This sequence encodes CASSLGQREQPQHF.

The V and J genes are TRBV5-4 and TRBJ1-6; maybe TRBD1 (6 bases). The CDR3 contains 16 residues. V lost 3 bases and J 4 bases, leaving 14 bases between the germline ends. CDR1 SGHNT and CDR2 YYREEE come from the germline V gene (reference sequence). DNA of the CDR3: TGTGCCAGCAGCTCGGGGGGGGCAGGTTATAATTCACCCCTCCACTTT. Its protein is CASSSGGAGYNSPLHF.

The chain couples TRBV5-6 to TRBJ2-5; D may be TRBD1 or TRBD2 (5 bases each). This CDR3 is 12 amino acids long. In germline, CDR1 is SGHDT, CDR2 YYEEEE. V lost 7 bases and J 4 bases, leaving 11 bases between the germline ends. The CDR3 nucleotides read TGTGCCAGCGGTAAGGGGAGAGAGACCCAGTACTTC. This codes for CASGKGRETQYF.

This rearrangement joins TRBV6-4 to TRBJ2-1, with a weak D call TRBD2 (6 bases). V lost 5 bases, J lost 8 bases, and 16 bases lay in between. The CDR3 length is 14 residues. Germline-derived CDR1 and CDR2 are MRHNA and SNTAGT. The CDR3 DNA sequence: TGTGCCAGCAGTCAGAGGGGAGGTAATGATGAGCAGTTCTTC. Amino acids: CASSQRGGNDEQFF.

This clone was counted once. V gene TRBV18 combines with J gene TRBJ1-2, with D hard to call. The CDR3 runs to 13 residues. The germline gives CDR1 KGHSH, CDR2 LQKENI. V lost 2 bases to trimming and J lost 5 bases, with 9 bases between them. The CDR3 reads CASSPDDTYGYTF. The CDR3 DNA follows: TGTGCCAGCTCACCAGACGACACTTATGGCTACACCTTC.

About this clone itself: The same CDR3 is also encoded by other DNA sequences in this sample. The V call is TRBV11-3, the J call TRBJ2-1, with 9 bases matching TRBD2. In germline, CDR1 is SGHNT, CDR2 YENEEA. The ends lost 5 bases at V and 0 bases at J; junction bases unmatched: 5. The CDR3 contains 16 residues. The CDR3 reads CASSLTSGSSYNEQFF. In DNA form, the CDR3 reads TGTGCCAGCAGCCTGACTAGCGGAAGCTCCTACAATGAGCAGTTCTTC.

The chain employs TRBV28 and TRBJ2-5; 9 bases align to TRBD1. The CDR3 spans 14 residues. Germline CDR1 MDHEN, CDR2 SYDVKM. V was pared by 5 bases and J by 3 bases, with 4 bases of the junction left unmatched. In nucleotides, the CDR3 is TGTGCCAGCAGTCGTGGGGACAGGGAAGAGACCCAGTACTTC. Translation gives CASSRGDREETQYF.

The V and J genes are TRBV4-2 and TRBJ1-1, with D unclear. V was clipped by 0 bases and J by 0 bases, with 17 bases between them. The germline V gene has CDR1 LGHNA and CDR2 YNFKEQ. CDR3 size: 18 residues. The CDR3 region is CASSQDPYEQVMNTEAFF. DNA for the CDR3: TGTGCCAGCAGCCAAGACCCCTATGAGCAGGTCATGAACACTGAAGCTTTCTTT.